The following is a T cell receptor (beta chain) sequence with its context. What it binds is unknown. The record originates from a study of PD-1 blockade in classical Hodgkin lymphoma. Findings and caveats of the study: Newly diagnosed patients reportedly had lower baseline TCR diversity than healthy donors. When nivolumab was started under 1 year after ASCT, patients were excluded.

V dropped 1 base and J dropped 8; count of bases not matched to a gene: 5. This CDR3 is built from 14 residues. Looked up from germline, CDR1 is GTSNPN and CDR2 is SVGIG (reference sequence). Sequenced by immunoSEQ multiplex PCR; TCRdb stores in-frame clones only, minus some. The sample carries roughly 40,000 clones, about 71% recorded once. Each of the patients experienced relapse following autologous stem cell transplantation, and their brentuximab vedotin exposure differed. This specimen was peripheral blood mononuclear cells (PBMCs), taken at baseline. The V call is TRBV30, the J call TRBJ1-2, with 12 bases identical to TRBD1. The TCR originated in a human donor with classical Hodgkin lymphoma. The CDR3 DNA reads TGTGCCTGGAGTGGGGACAGGGGGCGCAGGGGCTACACCTTC. Amino acid sequence: CAWSGDRGRRGYTF.